Detailed here is one T cell receptor beta chain. Antigen specificity is unknown. TCRdb's table, derived via immunoSEQ multiplex PCR, lists solely in-frame clones and lacks some. This table has hundreds of thousands of clones, approximately 74% appearing once. The data are from a study of shared clonotypes between healthy human individuals. Overall study context: Per donor, CD8 memory used one plate, CD8 naive used two, CD4 memory used three and CD4 naive used three.

Notes on the study in general: Larger richness was generally estimated for naive than memory subsets. Approximately 5% was the fraction of naive CD4 clonotypes found shared across a few donors. Donor scarcity curtailed the genetic and exposure-history diversity represented herein.

CDR1 is MNHNY, CDR2 SVGAGI, per germline (reference sequence). J lost 6 bases, V lost 7 bases, and 11 bases had no gene match. The CDR3 spans 15 residues. The chain combines TRBV6-6 with TRBJ2-1; 8 bases line up with TRBD1. This clonotype was sampled from a woman younger than 45 in good health. The material sequenced was memory CD4+ T cells sorted from blood. This sample's subset: CD45RA-negative fraction. CDR3 coding DNA: TGTGCCAGCACTGACAGGGGTAGGGCGGTCAATGAGCAGTTCTTC. It is translated as CASTDRGRAVNEQFF.